A selection of T cell receptor beta chains follows, all from one sample in a study of T-cell memory formation after mild COVID-19. MiXCR was run by TCRdb on the 5' RACE reads, yielding one entry per CDR3 protein. The profile shows approximately 490,000 distinct CDR3 sequences, roughly 22% of them singletons. The sequenced sample was PBMCs or a T cell subset sorted from them (not recorded which). These receptors were collected from an adult woman who had mild COVID-19 (a few samples of this study predate the infection). Cell type and time point are not known. The CDR3 runs from the conserved cysteine through the conserved F or W. Each record gives: D gene, clone size, J gene, V gene, CDR3 protein, CDR3 DNA. A D gene is named only where the DNA matches it firmly. Expanded clones are given a class, and other clones once, few, many or no size at all.

.,many,TRBJ2-1,TRBV24-1,CATSDPHSDLYNEQFF,TGTGCCACCAGTGATCCCCACTCGGACCTCTACAATGAGCAGTTCTTC
.,few,TRBJ1-5,TRBV12-3/TRBV12-4,CASSGGQRSNQPQHF,TGTGCCAGCAGTGGCGGACAGCGGAGCAATCAGCCCCAGCATTTT
.,.,TRBJ2-7,TRBV3-1,CASSQDGGVIFYEQYF,TGTGCCAGCAGCCAAGACGGCGGGGTTATTTTCTACGAGCAGTACTTC
.,few,TRBJ2-1,TRBV14,CASSQSKVGEQFF,TGTGCCAGCAGCCAATCAAAAGTGGGAGAGCAGTTCTTC
.,many,TRBJ2-3,TRBV6-6,CASSYRTGDTQYF,TGTGCCAGCAGTTACCGGACTGGAGATACGCAGTATTTT
TRBD2,few,TRBJ2-5,TRBV5-4,CASSLLAGGHQETQYF,TGTGCCAGCAGTTTATTAGCGGGAGGGCACCAAGAGACCCAGTACTTC
.,.,TRBJ1-5,TRBV12-3/TRBV12-4,CASSLGGLTGPQHF,TGTGCCAGCAGTTTAGGAGGCCTGACCGGACCCCAGCATTTT
.,.,TRBJ2-2,TRBV5-1,CASRVTPNTGELFF,TGCGCCAGCAGAGTAACGCCGAACACCGGGGAGCTGTTTTTT
.,few,TRBJ2-7,TRBV6-5,CASSYQNTPTEQYF,TGTGCCAGCAGTTACCAGAACACCCCCACCGAGCAGTACTTC
TRBD1,few,TRBJ2-7,TRBV27,CASSLGQGPVYEQYF,TGTGCCAGCAGTCTAGGACAGGGGCCCGTCTACGAGCAGTACTTC
TRBD1,.,TRBJ2-7,TRBV28,CASRGQGSSYEQYF,TGTGCCAGCAGGGGACAGGGGAGCTCCTACGAGCAGTACTTC
.,once,TRBJ2-7,TRBV20-1,CSARDFEQGTSSYEQYF,TGCAGTGCTAGAGATTTCGAACAGGGGACTTCCTCCTACGAGCAGTACTTC
.,many,TRBJ2-5,TRBV12-3/TRBV12-4,CASSLAGTGQETQYF,TGTGCCAGCAGTTTAGCCGGGACTGGCCAAGAGACCCAGTACTTC
.,many,TRBJ2-5,TRBV24-1,CATSAPGRQETQYF,TGTGCCACCAGTGCCCCAGGGAGACAAGAGACCCAGTACTTC
.,.,TRBJ1-1,TRBV29-1,CSGGQWGTEAFF,TGCAGCGGAGGACAGTGGGGCACTGAAGCTTTCTTT
.,few,TRBJ1-2,TRBV20-1,CSARPRGGENYGYTF,TGCAGTGCTAGACCCCGCGGAGGGGAAAACTATGGCTACACCTTC
.,.,TRBJ1-1,TRBV20-1,CSAFGDNTEAFF,TGCAGTGCCTTCGGCGACAACACTGAAGCTTTCTTT
.,few,TRBJ2-2,TRBV5-4,CASSFPDHVTGELFF,TGTGCCAGCAGCTTTCCCGATCATGTCACCGGGGAGCTGTTTTTT
.,many,TRBJ2-1,TRBV7-9,CATSFRGLTSYNEQFF,TGTGCCACCTCTTTCCGGGGGCTAACCTCCTACAATGAGCAGTTCTTC
.,.,TRBJ1-1,TRBV20-1,CSARRKGLGNTEAFF,TGCAGTGCTCGGCGAAAGGGGCTCGGGAACACTGAAGCTTTCTTT
TRBD2,.,TRBJ2-2,TRBV7-2,CASSLKYGRGGPTGELFF,TGTGCCAGCAGCTTAAAGTATGGGCGGGGGGGGCCCACCGGGGAGCTGTTTTTT
TRBD2,many,TRBJ2-3,TRBV10-3,CASRPGGNTDTQYF,TGTGCCTCCCGTCCGGGGGGGAACACAGATACGCAGTATTTT
.,.,TRBJ2-2,TRBV12-3/TRBV12-4,CASSLTRVKNTGELFF,TGTGCCAGCAGTTTAACAAGGGTAAAGAACACCGGGGAGCTGTTTTTT
TRBD2,once,TRBJ2-2,TRBV9,CASSVGGGGRWTGELFF,TGTGCCAGCAGCGTAGGGGGCGGCGGGAGGTGGACCGGGGAGCTGTTTTTT
TRBD1,few,TRBJ2-7,TRBV7-9,CASSLYPGTGSREQYF,TGTGCCAGCAGCTTATACCCCGGGACAGGGTCGCGGGAGCAGTACTTC
.,few,TRBJ2-7,TRBV7-9,CASSSNRDRSSYEQYF,TGTGCCAGCAGCTCCAACAGGGACCGAAGCTCCTACGAGCAGTACTTC
.,few,TRBJ1-2,TRBV6-1,CASSDDRGLGYGYTF,TGTGCCAGCAGTGACGATCGGGGTCTCGGCTATGGCTACACCTTC
.,few,TRBJ2-2,TRBV7-7,CASSRGTSGELFF,TGTGCCAGCAGCCGGGGGACTTCAGGGGAGCTGTTTTTT
.,.,TRBJ2-5,TRBV7-9,CASSLTLAAGGETQYF,TGTGCCAGCAGCTTAACGCTAGCGGCAGGGGGAGAGACCCAGTACTTC
.,.,TRBJ2-7,TRBV5-5,CASSLDSDYEQYF,TGTGCCAGCAGCTTGGACTCCGATTACGAGCAGTACTTC
TRBD2,few,TRBJ2-2,TRBV5-1,CASSKGLADGELFF,TGCGCCAGCAGCAAGGGACTAGCGGACGGGGAGCTGTTTTTT
.,.,TRBJ2-1,TRBV9,CASSSSNVAGEQFF,TGTGCCAGCAGCTCCAGTAACGTGGCGGGGGAGCAGTTCTTC
.,.,TRBJ2-5,TRBV12-3/TRBV12-4,CASRQGPKETQYF,TGTGCCAGCAGACAGGGTCCGAAAGAGACCCAGTACTTC
.,.,TRBJ1-2,TRBV4-3,CASSQVVGGGGGYTF,TGCGCCAGCAGCCAAGTAGTAGGAGGGGGAGGTGGCTACACCTTC
.,few,TRBJ1-4,TRBV20-1,CSAPGGGGEKLFF,TGCAGTGCCCCGGGAGGGGGGGGTGAAAAACTGTTTTTT
.,few,TRBJ1-2,TRBV18,CASSGLYGYTF,TGTGCCAGCTCAGGACTCTATGGCTACACCTTC
.,.,TRBJ1-2,TRBV24-1,CATSDLLDGGGYTF,TGTGCCACCAGTGATTTGCTAGATGGGGGAGGCTACACCTTC
TRBD2,.,TRBJ2-2,TRBV7-7,CASSLGAGGPLAGELFF,TGTGCTAGCAGCTTAGGAGCGGGAGGGCCCTTGGCCGGGGAGCTGTTTTTT
TRBD2,many,TRBJ2-3,TRBV12-3/TRBV12-4,CATLAGLYETDTQYF,TGTGCCACCCTAGCGGGTCTCTACGAGACAGATACGCAGTATTTT
.,.,TRBJ2-7,TRBV25-1,CASSDVVRYF,TGTGCCAGCAGTGATGTAGTACGTTACTTC
.,few,TRBJ1-2,TRBV7-9,CASSATLGGYTF,TGTGCCAGCAGCGCAACGTTGGGTGGCTACACCTTC
TRBD2,.,TRBJ2-1,TRBV13,CASSRHLGLAGVWQFF,TGTGCCAGCAGCCGCCACCTGGGACTAGCGGGAGTATGGCAGTTCTTC
TRBD1,.,TRBJ1-2,TRBV12-3/TRBV12-4,CASNRRTGDGYTF,TGTGCCAGCAACAGAAGGACAGGGGATGGCTACACCTTC
.,.,TRBJ1-5,TRBV7-9,CASSPGTASQPQHF,TGTGCCAGCAGCCCTGGGACCGCCAGTCAGCCCCAGCATTTT
TRBD2,many,TRBJ2-7,TRBV7-2,CASSLLLAGGMSYEQYF,TGTGCCAGCAGCCTTTTACTAGCGGGGGGGATGTCCTACGAGCAGTACTTC
.,few,TRBJ2-7,TRBV28,CASRPPGPDEQYF,TGTGCCAGCAGACCACCGGGGCCTGACGAGCAGTACTTC
.,few,TRBJ1-1,TRBV10-3,CAISPAATMNTEAFF,TGTGCCATCAGTCCAGCAGCGACCATGAACACTGAAGCTTTCTTT
.,.,TRBJ2-1,TRBV7-2,CASSLDPPGEQFF,TGTGCCAGCAGCTTAGATCCCCCGGGTGAGCAGTTCTTC
TRBD2,.,TRBJ2-1,TRBV9,CASSVARGGGPSEQFF,TGTGCCAGCAGCGTAGCTCGGGGGGGAGGGCCTTCTGAGCAGTTCTTC
.,few,TRBJ1-2,TRBV5-1,CASSYTQENYGYTF,TGCGCCAGCAGCTACACACAGGAGAACTATGGCTACACCTTC
.,.,TRBJ2-5,TRBV7-2,CASSLGPNLRQETQYF,TGTGCCAGCAGCTTAGGCCCGAACCTCCGGCAAGAGACCCAGTACTTC